A single sample gave rise to the 8 T cell receptor beta chains below, sequenced in a study of T cells in localized non-small cell lung cancer. Here immunoSEQ multiplex PCR was the method, and the copy in TCRdb shows in-frame clones only, minus some. This table holds about 11,000 clones, 70% to 90% found once. The sample in question was peripheral blood, obtained before any cancer treatment. The receptors stem from a male donor aged 60 or older with stage III lung adenocarcinoma.

The J gene is TRBJ1-2, the V gene TRBV28, with a possible D match to TRBD1 (5 bases). The CDR3 runs to 18 residues. Germline V gene sequence: CDR1 MDHEN, CDR2 SYDVKM. V was pared by 1 base and J by 8 bases, with 26 bases between. As DNA, the CDR3 is TGTGCCAGCAGTTTATCGGTGGGTTTCCTACAAGGGGCGCGGGGCTACACCTTC. Its protein is CASSLSVGFLQGARGYTF.

The chain combines TRBV6-5 with TRBJ1-1; D may be TRBD1 (5 bases). This CDR3 has 12 residues. Trimming left V 2 bases short and J 6 bases short, with 7 bases between. From germline, CDR1 is MNHEY and CDR2 SVGAGI. The CDR3 DNA reads TGTGCCAGCAGTTACGGGGGATCTGAAGCTTTCTTT. Its protein product is CASSYGGSEAFF.

To note about this clone: Compared with germline, one end of the junction differs, possibly owing to a read error. DNA for the CDR3: TGTGACAGCAGCGTAGGACAGGAAGATCAGCCCCAGCATTTT. As protein: CDSSVGQEDQPQHF. V and J are TRBV9 and TRBJ1-5, with TRBD1 matching over 7 bases. From germline, CDR1 is SGDLS and CDR2 YYNGEE. The CDR3 is made up of 14 amino acids.

This chain connects TRBV27 to TRBJ2-7, with 8 bases fitting TRBD2. Germline V CDR1 and CDR2: MNHEY, SMNVEV (reference sequence). The CDR3 has 14 residues. Trimming cost V 6 bases and J 1 base; bases outside gene matches: 5. In DNA, the CDR3 is TGTGCCAGCAGCACTAGCGGTTCTTCCTACGAGCAGTACTTC. Translation: CASSTSGSSYEQYF.

This chain joins TRBV7-6 and TRBJ2-7; D not resolved. The CDR3 is 13 residues long. V was trimmed by 1 base and J by 9 bases, leaving 13 bases between them. Per the germline V gene, CDR1 is SGHVS and CDR2 is FNYEAQ. Here the CDR3 DNA reads TGTGCCAGCAGCTTAGATACCGGGTCGGTGCAGTACTTC. Encoded protein: CASSLDTGSVQYF. Full variable domain (missing parts from reference TRBV7-6 and TRBJ2-7): GAGVSQSPRYKVTKRGQDVALRCDPISGHVSLYWYRQALGQGPEFLTYFNYEAQQDKSGLPNDRFSAERPEGSISTLTIQRTEQRDSAMYRCASSLDTGSVQYFGPGTRLTVT.

The CDR3 DNA is TGTGCCAGCAGTTATTGGACATCCAGCAATGAGCAGTTCTTC. Translating gives CASSYWTSSNEQFF. The J gene is TRBJ2-1, the V gene TRBV6-5; weak D call: TRBD1 (5 bases). V gave up 3 bases and J gave up 6 bases, with 12 bases separating them. Germline V lookup: CDR1 MNHEY, CDR2 SVGAGI. The CDR3 has 14 residues.

The genes are TRBV6-4 and TRBJ2-1; possibly TRBD2 for D (5 bases). Trimming pared 11 bases from V and 5 bases from J, leaving 13 bases between. CDR1 MRHNA and CDR2 SNTAGT come from the germline V gene. The CDR3 has 12 residues. CDR3 coding DNA: TGTGCCTACCTAGGGAGAGACAATGAGCAGTTCTTC. This translates into CAYLGRDNEQFF.

The rearrangement uses TRBV11-2 and TRBJ1-2; D remains unclear. V was shortened by 0 bases and J by 4 bases, with 6 bases between the two germline ends. Germline V gives CDR1 SGHAT, CDR2 FQNNGV. The CDR3 extends over 13 amino acids. Here the CDR3 DNA reads TGTGCCAGCAGCTTAGACCTACGCTATGGCTACACCTTC. It specifies CASSLDLRYGYTF.